The 13 T cell receptor beta chains below all came from one sample that was sequenced in a study of blood T cell repertoires in COVID-19. Assay used: immunoSEQ multiplex PCR; TCRdb lists only in-frame clones, some missing. Of about 100,000 clones listed, about four fifths were seen once; the top ten hold approximately 4.1%. Input material: peripheral blood. The receptors come from a woman between 65 and 79 years old with acute or convalescent COVID-19.

CDR3: CASSLDRDQPQHF. The CDR3 bases are TGCGCCAGCAGCCTTGACAGGGATCAGCCCCAGCATTTT. The chain carries TRBV4-1 and TRBJ1-5; 7 bases are a match to TRBD1. The CDR3 is 13 residues long. With V trimmed by 4 bases and J by 5 bases, 2 bases remained unmatched. Germline lookup yields CDR1 MGHRA and CDR2 YSYEKL.

The chain employs TRBV14 and TRBJ2-1, with 8 nucleotides matching TRBD1. Germline V gene sequence: CDR1 SGHDN, CDR2 FVKESK. The CDR3 has 15 residues. The V gene end was trimmed by 4 bases and the J gene end by 7 bases; junction bases not matched to a gene: 9. For the CDR3, the DNA is TGTGCCAGCAGCCTTAGCAGGGGGCGGGGAAATGAGCAGTTCTTC. Protein: CASSLSRGRGNEQFF.

The chain recombines TRBV6-1 with TRBJ2-3, with a weak D call TRBD2 (7 bases). V lost 3 bases to trimming and J lost 0 bases, with 16 bases between them. The germline gives CDR1 MNHNS, CDR2 SASEGT. The CDR3 spans 17 residues. CDR3 coding DNA: TGTGCCAGCAGTGAGCGGCGAGGGAGGGGGAGCACAGATACGCAGTATTTT. Translating gives CASSERRGRGSTDTQYF.

This chain uses TRBV5-1 with TRBJ2-5; the match to TRBD2 covers 12 bases. With 0 bases clipped from V and 2 bases from J, the junction kept 5 bases outside the gene matches. Germline V gives CDR1 SGHRS, CDR2 YFSETQ. This CDR3 contains 17 residues. The CDR3 is CASSLGVLAGGQETQYF. The DNA of the CDR3 is TGCGCCAGCAGCTTGGGGGTTCTAGCGGGAGGGCAAGAGACCCAGTACTTC.

V is TRBV4-1 and J is TRBJ1-4; D not resolved. The V gene's germline CDR1 is MGHRA and CDR2 YSYEKL. V lost 3 bases and J 3 bases, leaving 8 bases between the germline ends. The CDR3 consists of 14 residues. The CDR3, as DNA: TGCGCCAGCAGCCAGTTCAGGTCTAATGAAAAACTGTTTTTT. This gives the protein CASSQFRSNEKLFF.

This chain connects TRBV7-6 to TRBJ1-3; a weak D match, TRBD1 (6 bases). This CDR3 spans 15 amino acids. Germline-derived CDR1 and CDR2 are SGHVS and FNYEAQ. With 1 base removed from V and 2 bases from J, the gap between germline ends came to 9 bases. DNA of the CDR3: TGTGCCAGCAGCTTAGTCGGGGGGCCTGGAAACACCATATATTTT. Amino acid sequence: CASSLVGGPGNTIYF.

This chain uses TRBV2 with TRBJ2-7; 9 nucleotides line up with TRBD1. CDR1 is SNHLY, CDR2 FYNNEI, per germline. V lost 5 bases to trimming and J lost 7 bases; unmatched junction nucleotides: 6. The CDR3 runs to 13 residues. In DNA form, the CDR3 reads TGTGCCAGCAGTTCAGACAGGGGGTTTGAGCAGTACTTC. Translation: CASSSDRGFEQYF.

The chain employs TRBV7-9 and TRBJ2-5, with TRBD2 matching over 9 bases. With V trimmed by 1 base and J by 4 bases, 1 base remained unmatched. Germline CDR1 and CDR2: SEHNR and FQNEAQ (reference sequence). There are 14 residues in the CDR3. The CDR3, as DNA: TGTGCCAGCAGCTTAGGCGGGGGGGGAGAGACCCAGTACTTC. It translates to CASSLGGGGETQYF.

This clone was seen a few times. This chain links TRBV6-1 with TRBJ1-2; D ambiguous. The germline gives CDR1 MNHNS, CDR2 SASEGT. V lost 1 base and J 3 bases, leaving 12 bases between the germline ends. This CDR3 is built from 15 residues. The CDR3 here is CASSEGASLYYGYTF. The CDR3 coding sequence is TGTGCCAGCAGTGAAGGGGCCAGCCTTTACTATGGCTACACCTTC.

The chain couples TRBV6-5 to TRBJ2-7; 8 bases agree with TRBD2. V dropped 6 bases and J dropped 2; count of bases not matched to a gene: 6. The CDR3 runs to 14 residues. CDR1 is MNHEY and CDR2 is SVGAGI in the germline V gene. CDR3: CASSLSGKPYEQYF. The CDR3 DNA follows: TGTGCCAGCAGCCTTAGCGGGAAGCCCTACGAGCAGTACTTC.

As DNA, the CDR3 is TGTGCCAGTAGTGGGCAGGGGGCCCAGAACACTGAAGCTTTCTTT. Its protein product is CASSGQGAQNTEAFF. The rearrangement links TRBV19 to TRBJ1-1, with TRBD1 matching over 8 bases. V lost 5 bases to trimming and J lost 1 base; unmatched junction nucleotides: 6. CDR1 and CDR2 from the germline V gene are LNHDA and SQIVND (reference sequence). This CDR3 spans 15 amino acids. The full variable domain, completed using reference TRBV19 and TRBJ1-1, is DGGITQSPKYLFRKEGQNVTLSCEQNLNHDAMYWYRQDPGQGLRLIYYSQIVNDFQKGDIAEGYSVSREKKESFPLTVTSAQKNPTAFYLCASSGQGAQNTEAFFGQGTRLTVV.

This clone was counted a single time. The CDR3 region is CAISGTGNLNTEAFF. The CDR3 region has the DNA TGTGCCATCAGTGGAACAGGGAACTTGAACACTGAAGCTTTCTTT. This sequence joins TRBV10-3 and TRBJ1-1; weak D call: TRBD1 (6 bases). The CDR3 is 15 residues long. Germline V gene sequence: CDR1 ENHRY, CDR2 SYGVKD. V lost 4 bases and J lost 0, with 12 bases in between.

Comment on this clone: The identical CDR3 is also encoded by other nucleotide sequences in the sample. V and J are TRBV28 and TRBJ1-2, with D possibly matching TRBD1 (5 bases). Trimming cost V 6 bases and J 1 base, with 9 bases left between them. Germline-derived CDR1 and CDR2 are MDHEN and SYDVKM. This CDR3 contains 13 residues. CDR3 nucleotide sequence: TGTGCCAGCAGACCGACAGTTAACTATGGCTACACCTTC. Protein: CASRPTVNYGYTF.